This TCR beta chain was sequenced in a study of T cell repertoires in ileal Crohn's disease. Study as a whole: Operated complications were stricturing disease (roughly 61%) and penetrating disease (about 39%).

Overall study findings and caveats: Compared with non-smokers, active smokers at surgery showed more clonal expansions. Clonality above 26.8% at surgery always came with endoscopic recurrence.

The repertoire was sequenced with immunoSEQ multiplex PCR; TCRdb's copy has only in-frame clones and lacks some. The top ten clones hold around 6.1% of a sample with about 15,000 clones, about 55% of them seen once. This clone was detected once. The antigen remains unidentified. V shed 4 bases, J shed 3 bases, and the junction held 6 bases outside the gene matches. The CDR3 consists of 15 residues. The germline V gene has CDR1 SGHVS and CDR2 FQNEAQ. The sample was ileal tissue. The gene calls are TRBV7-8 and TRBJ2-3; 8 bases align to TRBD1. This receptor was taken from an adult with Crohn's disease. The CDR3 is CASSSSTGATDTQYF. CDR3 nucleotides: TGTGCCAGCAGCTCCTCGACAGGGGCAACAGATACGCAGTATTTT.